The present TCR beta chain was sequenced within a study of CD8 T cells in Susac syndrome. Note on this clonotype: Its target is unknown.

TCR beta sequences were obtained from blood CD8+ and CD4+ T cells. CD8+ and CD4+ T cells were negatively isolated; TEMRA cells were FACS-enriched. Germline V CDR1 and CDR2: DFQATT, SNEGSKA (reference sequence). This CDR3 spans 15 amino acids. V was trimmed by 2 bases and J by 0 bases, leaving 13 bases between them. Random hexamers were used to reverse transcribe an amount of roughly 0.45 to 1 ug RNA. The authors amplified TCR beta CDR3 across 54 Vbeta and 13 Jbeta using immunoSEQ multiplex PCR. TCRdb passed the immunoSEQ multiplex PCR reads through MiXCR, listing each CDR3 protein once. This sample has 200,000 to 250,000 distinct CDR3 sequences, with around 95% found just once. Findings and limits, study-wide: In its TCR sequencing and HLA analysis, the study acknowledged that the number of individuals was relatively small.

The sample consisted of CD4+ T cells from PBMCs. This sequence joins TRBV20-1 and TRBJ1-1; D is perhaps TRBD1 (5 bases). This TCR came from a human donor with multiple sclerosis. Here the CDR3 DNA reads TGCAGTGCTAGATTCCCAGGGACTATGAACACTGAAGCTTTCTTT. Translating gives CSARFPGTMNTEAFF.